The 14 T cell receptor beta chains presented below share a single source sample, sequenced in a study of T cell responses to AZD1222 COVID-19 vaccine. Generated by immunoSEQ multiplex PCR, the TCRdb table keeps only in-frame clones and is missing some. The table records 180,000 or so clones, over 85% of them present only once. The sample consisted of peripheral blood, taken on day 0 of AZD1222 vaccination. These TCRs come from an adult in good health.

V is TRBV5-5 and J is TRBJ1-2; TRBD1 is a possible D gene (5 bases). The CDR3 has 16 residues. Germline lookup yields CDR1 SGHKS and CDR2 YYEKEE (reference sequence). The V end was cut by 0 bases, the J end by 5 bases, with 17 bases between. The CDR3 DNA reads TGTGCCAGCAGCTTGGACAGAGGGAGGGGATTTTATGGCTACACCTTC. Protein product: CASSLDRGRGFYGYTF.

V usage is TRBV9 and J usage is TRBJ1-1; D is unresolved. The CDR3 contains 13 residues. The germline CDR1 and CDR2 sequences are SGDLS and YYNGEE. Trimming took off 1 base at V and 4 bases at J, with 8 bases between the two ends. The CDR3 region is CASSVRSGTEAFF. DNA for the CDR3: TGTGCCAGCAGCGTACGCTCCGGCACTGAAGCTTTCTTT.

This sequence joins TRBV5-4 and TRBJ1-2; 7 bases line up with TRBD1. The CDR3 sequence is 13 residues long. J gave up 7 bases and V 2 bases, and 5 bases lay outside the gene matches. Germline V gene sequence: CDR1 SGHNT, CDR2 YYREEE (reference sequence). The CDR3 nucleotides read TGTGCCAGCAGCTTAAAGGGGGCGTCTGGCTACACCTTC. The encoded protein is CASSLKGASGYTF.

The chain couples TRBV3-1 (or the pseudogene TRBV3-2) to TRBJ1-1; D perhaps matches TRBD1 (6 bases). Trimming took 4 bases from V and 5 from J, leaving 17 bases between them. CDR3 length: 15 amino acids. CDR1 is LGHDT and CDR2 is YNNKEL in the germline V gene (reference sequence). Here the CDR3 reads CASSPTGNSWTEAFF. CDR3 bases: TGTGCCAGCAGCCCAACAGGGAATTCGTGGACTGAAGCTTTCTTT.

CDR3 DNA sequence: TGTGCCAGCAGCGGGGCGGACATTCAGTACTTC. It yields the protein CASSGADIQYF. The V gene is TRBV5-4, the J gene TRBJ2-4; possible D gene TRBD1, 5 bases. This CDR3 comprises 11 residues. The germline CDR1 and CDR2 sequences are SGHNT and YYREEE (reference sequence). Trimming stripped 4 bases from V and 8 bases from J, with 7 bases between.

The chain employs TRBV13 and TRBJ1-1; a weak D match, TRBD1 (6 bases). This CDR3 has 17 residues. Trimming cost V 3 bases and J 1 base, with 18 bases left between them. Germline V gene sequence: CDR1 PRHDT, CDR2 FYEKMQ (reference sequence). CDR3: CASSFSTGTRPNTEAFF. The CDR3 DNA is TGTGCCAGCAGCTTCTCAACCGGGACACGTCCGAACACTGAAGCTTTCTTT.

This chain links TRBV28 with TRBJ1-3; the D gene is possibly TRBD1 (6 bases). Germline V gives CDR1 MDHEN, CDR2 SYDVKM. Trimming shortened V by 6 bases and J by 0 bases, and 9 bases separated the two germline ends. The CDR3 covers 14 residues. CDR3 amino acids: CASRGTSSGNTIYF. The CDR3 coding sequence is TGTGCCAGCAGAGGGACATCCTCTGGAAACACCATATATTTT. The full variable domain, with the rest looked up from reference TRBV28 and TRBJ1-3, is DVKVTQSSRYLVKRTGEKVFLECVQDMDHENMFWYRQDPGLGLRLIYFSYDVKMKEKGDIPEGYSVSREKKERFSLILESASTNQTSMYLCASRGTSSGNTIYFGEGSWLTVV.

This clone was seen a single time. The rearrangement uses TRBV19 and TRBJ2-7; no clear D gene. This CDR3 comprises 13 residues. Germline loops: CDR1 LNHDA, CDR2 SQIVND (reference sequence). The ends were cut back, 0 bases at V and 6 bases at J, with 9 bases in the middle. The CDR3 spells CASSIDRYGEQYF. The DNA of the CDR3 is TGTGCCAGTAGTATAGACAGGTACGGCGAGCAGTACTTC.

This chain connects TRBV7-9 to TRBJ1-2; TRBD1 is a possible D gene (5 bases). Germline-derived CDR1 and CDR2 are SEHNR and FQNEAQ (reference sequence). The V end was cut by 1 base, the J end by 8 bases, with 20 bases between. The CDR3 totals 16 residues. DNA of the CDR3: TGTGCCAGCAGCTTAGGTGGATCGATTGGTCGGGGCGGCTACACCTTC. The encoded protein is CASSLGGSIGRGGYTF.

The chain combines TRBV6-5 with TRBJ2-4; a possible D gene is TRBD2 (5 bases). CDR1 is MNHEY and CDR2 is SVGAGI in the germline V gene. V was clipped by 4 bases and J by 8 bases, with 12 bases between them. The CDR3 has 13 residues. The DNA for the CDR3 is TGTGCCAGCAGTTCCAGGACGGAGGACATTCAGTACTTC. It yields the protein CASSSRTEDIQYF.

CDR3 DNA sequence: TGCGCCAGCAGCCCCGGGTCATATTACAATGAGCAGTTCTTC. Translation: CASSPGSYYNEQFF. The chain employs TRBV5-1 and TRBJ2-1, with D hard to call. The germline gives CDR1 SGHRS, CDR2 YFSETQ. The CDR3 loop spans 14 amino acids. V lost 4 bases and J lost 4, with 12 bases in between. Full variable domain (outside the CDR3, taken from reference TRBV5-1 and TRBJ2-1): KAGVTQTPRYLIKTRGQQVTLSCSPISGHRSVSWYQQTPGQGLQFLFEYFSETQRNKGNFPGRFSGRQFSNSRSEMNVSTLELGDSALYLCASSPGSYYNEQFFGPGTRLTVL.

The chain couples TRBV6-1 to TRBJ1-2; D gene uncertain. The V end lost 2 bases, the J end lost 3 bases, and 10 bases lay between the germline ends. In germline, CDR1 is MNHNS, CDR2 SASEGT. CDR3 length: 14 amino acids. The DNA for the CDR3 is TGTGCCAGCAGTGAATCCCACACGGACTATGGCTACACCTTC. Amino acid sequence: CASSESHTDYGYTF.

The gene calls are TRBV27 and TRBJ1-5; D unclear. Germline values: CDR1 MNHEY, CDR2 SMNVEV (reference sequence). The CDR3 runs 12 residues. The germline V and J ends were trimmed by 3 bases and 0 bases, with 0 bases remaining between them. The CDR3 loop is CASSFSNQPQHF. CDR3 DNA: TGTGCCAGCAGTTTTAGCAATCAGCCCCAGCATTTT.

CDR3 in amino acids: CASSPAGTAAGNTIYF. As DNA, the CDR3 is TGTGCCAGCTCACCAGCCGGGACAGCAGCAGGAAACACCATATATTTT. The rearrangement joins TRBV18 to TRBJ1-3, with 7 bases that match TRBD1. J gave up 4 bases and V 2 bases, and 8 bases lay outside the gene matches. Germline loops: CDR1 KGHSH, CDR2 LQKENI. The CDR3 has 16 residues. Variable domain in full (rest from reference TRBV18 and TRBJ1-3): NAGVMQNPRHLVRRRGQEARLRCSPMKGHSHVYWYRQLPEEGLKFMVYLQKENIIDESGMPKERFSAEFPKEGPSILRIQQVVRGDSAAYFCASSPAGTAAGNTIYFGEGSWLTVV.